This T cell receptor (beta chain) was profiled in a study of blood T cell repertoires in COVID-19. Assay used: immunoSEQ multiplex PCR; TCRdb lists only in-frame clones, some missing. The sample lists roughly 220,000 clones, about 80% occurring once. The sample was peripheral blood. The sequence derives from a woman aged 60-75 years with acute or convalescent COVID-19.

The CDR3 nucleotides read TGCAGTGCTAGTTTCGGTGATGAAAAACTGTTTTTT. Translation: CSASFGDEKLFF. This chain uses TRBV20-1 with TRBJ1-4; no clear D gene. The germline gives CDR1 DFQATT, CDR2 SNEGSKA (reference sequence). This CDR3 is built from 12 residues. The V end was cut by 3 bases, the J end by 6 bases, with 8 bases between.